This paragraph reports one T cell receptor beta chain. Its antigen remains undetermined. Per-base qualities were not stored, and no clone one base away is much larger. TCRbeta CDR3 regions were amplified from genomic DNA using the immunoSEQ Assay, a bias-controlled multiplex PCR. The authors processed their data as follows. Within the assay, amplification of reference gene primers was used to estimate how many nucleated cells each sample contained. Sequence reads were collapsed and filtered to measure the absolute abundance of every unique TCRbeta CDR3 rearrangement. For each sample, productive Simpson clonality was calculated as the square root of Simpson's diversity index across productive rearrangements. TCRdb re-hosts the immuneACCESS table, in-frame sequences only. Its copies lack some clones; in the studies checked, an unresolved V gene accounts for under half of them, and the cause for the rest is not known. The V and J calls and clone size were taken over from that table, and D and trimming were inferred from the DNA. Recorded for this sample are 130,000 to 150,000 clones; nearly 90% of them occurred a single time. The ten largest make up approximately 2% of the sample.

This sample stems from a study of blood T cell repertoires in COVID-19 (dated by TCRdb to the early 2020s). Notes on the research overall: Samples covering the acute and convalescent phases of COVID-19 were provided by collaborators in the United States, Italy and Spain. Where available, HLA class I and class II types were obtained from metadata supplied by the sample provider rather than from assay-based typing. The repertoires were released in a freely available public database meant as a resource for research on the immune response to SARS-CoV-2. Samples were obtained from the ongoing ImmuneRACE study (first 160 participants) and from some 1,200 subjects provided by 6 global collaborators. A de-identified subject ID, COVID-19 status, age in years and sex were almost always included in the sample metadata. The material from the prospective study consisted of cDNA or gDNA derived from T cells, B-cell-depleted T cells, or PBMCs. Deeply sampled blood TCRbeta repertoires from subjects exposed to, actively infected with, or recovered from COVID-19 were included in the dataset. The study at large found these results: How much clinical and demographic metadata was included differed by source and by participant, and the metadata was provided uncurated.

Taken from cysteine to phenylalanine, the CDR3 has 12 residues. Only the CDR3 region is kept as DNA, spanning 36 bases read in frame from base 1. The germline V gene encodes CDR1 LNHDA and CDR2 SQIVND (reference sequence). The V and J ends are trimmed by 4 bases and 4 bases, leaving 7 bases between them. Each collaborating institution followed its own protocols to collect whole blood in K2EDTA tubes. For TCRbeta analysis, collaborators shipped samples as frozen whole blood, isolated PBMCs, or DNA extracted from either of those sample types. The chain employs TRBV19 and TRBJ1-1; the D gene remains uncertain. The TCR sequence derives from a man in his sixties or seventies with acute or convalescent COVID-19. The sample consisted of peripheral blood. The CDR3 region reads CASSTTGTEAFF. The sequenced DNA is TGTGCCAGTAGTACTACGGGCACTGAAGCTTTCTTT.